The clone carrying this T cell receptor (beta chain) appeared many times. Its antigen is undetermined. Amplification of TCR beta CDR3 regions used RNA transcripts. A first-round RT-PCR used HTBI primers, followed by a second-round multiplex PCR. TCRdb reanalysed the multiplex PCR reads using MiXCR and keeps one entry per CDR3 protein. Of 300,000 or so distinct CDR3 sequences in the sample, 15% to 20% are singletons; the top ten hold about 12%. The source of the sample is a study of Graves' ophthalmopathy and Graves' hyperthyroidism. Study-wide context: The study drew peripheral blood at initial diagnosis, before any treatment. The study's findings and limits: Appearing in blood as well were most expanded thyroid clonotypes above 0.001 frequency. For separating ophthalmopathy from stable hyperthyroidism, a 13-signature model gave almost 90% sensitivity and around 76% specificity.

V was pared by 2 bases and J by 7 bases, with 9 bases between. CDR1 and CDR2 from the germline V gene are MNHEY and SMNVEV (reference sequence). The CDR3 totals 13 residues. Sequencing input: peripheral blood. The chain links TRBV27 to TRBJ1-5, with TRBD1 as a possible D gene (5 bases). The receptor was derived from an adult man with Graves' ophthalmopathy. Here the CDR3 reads CASSLNGAQPQHF. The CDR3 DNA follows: TGTGCCAGCAGTTTAAATGGGGCCCAGCCCCAGCATTTT.